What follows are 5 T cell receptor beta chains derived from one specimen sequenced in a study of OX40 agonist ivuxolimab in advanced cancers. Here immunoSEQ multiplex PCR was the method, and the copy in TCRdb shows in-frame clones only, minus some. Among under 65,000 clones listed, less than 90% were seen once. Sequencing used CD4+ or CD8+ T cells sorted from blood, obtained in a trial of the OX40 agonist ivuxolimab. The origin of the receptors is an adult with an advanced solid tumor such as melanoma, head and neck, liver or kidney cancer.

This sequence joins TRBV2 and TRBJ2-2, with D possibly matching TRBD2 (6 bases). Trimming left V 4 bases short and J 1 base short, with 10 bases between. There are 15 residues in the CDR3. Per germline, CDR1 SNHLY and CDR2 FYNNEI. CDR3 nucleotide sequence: TGTGCCAGCAGTGGTGCGGGAAGGAACACCGGGGAGCTGTTTTTT. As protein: CASSGAGRNTGELFF.

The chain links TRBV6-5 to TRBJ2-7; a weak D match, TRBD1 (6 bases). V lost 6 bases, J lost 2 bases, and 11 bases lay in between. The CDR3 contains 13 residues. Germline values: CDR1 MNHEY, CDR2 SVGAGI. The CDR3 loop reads CASRGDNPYEQYF. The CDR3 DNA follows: TGTGCCAGCAGGGGGGACAACCCCTACGAGCAGTACTTC.

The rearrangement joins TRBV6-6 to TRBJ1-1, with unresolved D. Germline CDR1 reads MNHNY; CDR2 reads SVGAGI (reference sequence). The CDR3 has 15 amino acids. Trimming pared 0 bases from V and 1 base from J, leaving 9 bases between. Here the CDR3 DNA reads TGTGCCAGCAGTTACTCGTACACTACGAACACTGAAGCTTTCTTT. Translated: CASSYSYTTNTEAFF.

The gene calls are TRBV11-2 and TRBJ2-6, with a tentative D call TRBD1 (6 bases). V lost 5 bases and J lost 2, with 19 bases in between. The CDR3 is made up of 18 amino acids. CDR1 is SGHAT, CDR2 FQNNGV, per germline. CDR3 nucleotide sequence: TGTGCCAGCAGCCCCCTGCAGGACAGCTCCCCTGGGGCCAACGTCCTGACTTTC. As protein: CASSPLQDSSPGANVLTF.

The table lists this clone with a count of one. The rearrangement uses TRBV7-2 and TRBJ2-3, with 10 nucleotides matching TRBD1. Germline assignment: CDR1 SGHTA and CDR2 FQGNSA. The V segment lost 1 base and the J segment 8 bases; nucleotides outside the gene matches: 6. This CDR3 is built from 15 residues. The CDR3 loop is CASSLGPGTGATQYF. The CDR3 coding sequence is TGTGCCAGCAGCTTAGGCCCAGGGACAGGGGCTACGCAGTATTTT. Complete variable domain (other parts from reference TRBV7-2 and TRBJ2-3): GAGVSQSPSNKVTEKGKDVELRCDPISGHTALYWYRQSLGQGLEFLIYFQGNSAPDKSGLPSDRFSAERTGGSVSTLTIQRTQQEDSAVYLCASSLGPGTGATQYFGPGTRLTVL.